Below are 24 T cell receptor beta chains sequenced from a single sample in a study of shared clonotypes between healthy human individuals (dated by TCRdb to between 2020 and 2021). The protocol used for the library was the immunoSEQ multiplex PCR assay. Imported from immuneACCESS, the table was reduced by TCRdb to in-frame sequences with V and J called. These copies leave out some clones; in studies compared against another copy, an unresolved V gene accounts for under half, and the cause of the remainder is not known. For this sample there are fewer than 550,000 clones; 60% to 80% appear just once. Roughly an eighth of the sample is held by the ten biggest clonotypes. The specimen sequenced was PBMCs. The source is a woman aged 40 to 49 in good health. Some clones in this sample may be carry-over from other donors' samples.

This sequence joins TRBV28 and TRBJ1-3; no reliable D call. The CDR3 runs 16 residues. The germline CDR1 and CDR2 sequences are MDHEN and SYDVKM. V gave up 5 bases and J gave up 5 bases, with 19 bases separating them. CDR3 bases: TGTGCCAGCAGTACATACGTCCGTGGCGGTAGAAACACCATATATTTT. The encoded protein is CASSTYVRGGRNTIYF.

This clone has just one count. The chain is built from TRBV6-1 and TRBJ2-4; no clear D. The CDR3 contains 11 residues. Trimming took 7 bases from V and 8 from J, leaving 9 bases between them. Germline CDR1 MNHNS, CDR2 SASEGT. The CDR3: CASTEGYIQYF. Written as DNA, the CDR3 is TGTGCCAGCACCGAAGGGTACATTCAGTACTTC.

The CDR3 loop reads CASSEPWGRYSNQPQHF. The CDR3 DNA sequence: TGTGCCAGCAGTGAACCGTGGGGACGTTATAGCAATCAGCCCCAGCATTTT. The gene calls are TRBV6-1 and TRBJ1-5; D might be TRBD1 (5 bases). Germline values: CDR1 MNHNS, CDR2 SASEGT. V was clipped by 2 bases and J by 0 bases, with 14 bases between them. This CDR3 spans 17 amino acids.

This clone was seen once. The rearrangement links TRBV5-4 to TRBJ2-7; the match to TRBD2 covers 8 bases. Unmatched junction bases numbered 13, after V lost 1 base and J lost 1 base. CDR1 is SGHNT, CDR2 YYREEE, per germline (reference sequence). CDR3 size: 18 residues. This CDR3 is CASSLQKTPGLGSYEQYF. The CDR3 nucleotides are TGTGCCAGCAGCTTGCAAAAGACCCCGGGACTAGGATCCTACGAGCAGTACTTC.

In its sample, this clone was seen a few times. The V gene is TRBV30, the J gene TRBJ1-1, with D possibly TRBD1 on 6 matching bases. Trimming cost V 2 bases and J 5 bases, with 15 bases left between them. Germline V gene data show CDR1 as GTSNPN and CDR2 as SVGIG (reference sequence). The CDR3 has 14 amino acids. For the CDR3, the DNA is TGTGCCTGGAGTCCGCAGGGGTTTAGGACTGAAGCTTTCTTT. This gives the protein CAWSPQGFRTEAFF. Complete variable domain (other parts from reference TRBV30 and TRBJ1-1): SQTIHQWPATLVQPVGSPLSLECTVEGTSNPNLYWYRQAAGRGLQLLFYSVGIGQISSEVPQNLSASRPQDRQFILSSKKLLLSDSGFYLCAWSPQGFRTEAFFGQGTRLTVV.

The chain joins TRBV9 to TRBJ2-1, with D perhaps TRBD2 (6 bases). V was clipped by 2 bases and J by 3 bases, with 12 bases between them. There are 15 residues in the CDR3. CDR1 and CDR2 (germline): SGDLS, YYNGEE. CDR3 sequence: CASSVDGRGYNEQFF. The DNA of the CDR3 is TGTGCCAGCAGCGTGGACGGGAGAGGCTACAATGAGCAGTTCTTC. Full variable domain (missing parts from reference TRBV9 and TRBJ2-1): DSGVTQTPKHLITATGQRVTLRCSPRSGDLSVYWYQQSLDQGLQFLIQYYNGEERAKGNILERFSAQQFPDLHSELNLSSLELGDSALYFCASSVDGRGYNEQFFGPGTRLTVL.

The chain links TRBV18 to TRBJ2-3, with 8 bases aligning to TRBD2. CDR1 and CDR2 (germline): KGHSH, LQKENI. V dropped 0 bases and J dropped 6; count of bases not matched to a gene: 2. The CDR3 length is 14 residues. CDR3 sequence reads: CASSPPPSGDTQYF. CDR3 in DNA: TGTGCCAGCTCACCACCGCCTAGCGGGGATACGCAGTATTTT.

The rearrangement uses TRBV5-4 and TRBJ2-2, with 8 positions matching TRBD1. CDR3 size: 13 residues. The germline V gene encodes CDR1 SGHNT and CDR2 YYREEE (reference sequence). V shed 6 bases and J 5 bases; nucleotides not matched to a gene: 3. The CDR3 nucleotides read TGTGCCAGCACCCAGGGGGCAACCGGGGAGCTGTTTTTT. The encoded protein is CASTQGATGELFF.

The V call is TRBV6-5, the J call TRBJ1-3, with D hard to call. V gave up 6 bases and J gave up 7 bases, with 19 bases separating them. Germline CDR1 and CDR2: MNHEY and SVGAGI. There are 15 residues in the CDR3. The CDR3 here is CASRGTGSLRNTIYF. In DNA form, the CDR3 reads TGTGCCAGCAGAGGAACGGGGTCTCTTCGGAACACCATATATTTT.

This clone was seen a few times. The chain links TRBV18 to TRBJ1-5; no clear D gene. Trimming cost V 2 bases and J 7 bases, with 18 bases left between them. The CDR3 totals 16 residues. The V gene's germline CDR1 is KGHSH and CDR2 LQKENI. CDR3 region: CASSPNGLPSGQPQHF. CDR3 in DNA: TGTGCCAGCTCACCAAACGGCCTTCCTTCCGGGCAGCCCCAGCATTTT. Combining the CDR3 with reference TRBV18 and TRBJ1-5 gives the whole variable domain NAGVMQNPRHLVRRRGQEARLRCSPMKGHSHVYWYRQLPEEGLKFMVYLQKENIIDESGMPKERFSAEFPKEGPSILRIQQVVRGDSAAYFCASSPNGLPSGQPQHFGDGTRLSIL.

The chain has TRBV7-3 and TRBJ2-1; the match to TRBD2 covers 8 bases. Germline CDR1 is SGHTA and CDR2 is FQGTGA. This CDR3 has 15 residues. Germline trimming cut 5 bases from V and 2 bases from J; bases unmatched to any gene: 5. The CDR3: CASSPSGGTYNEQFF. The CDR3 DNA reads TGTGCCAGCAGCCCGAGCGGGGGAACCTACAATGAGCAGTTCTTC.

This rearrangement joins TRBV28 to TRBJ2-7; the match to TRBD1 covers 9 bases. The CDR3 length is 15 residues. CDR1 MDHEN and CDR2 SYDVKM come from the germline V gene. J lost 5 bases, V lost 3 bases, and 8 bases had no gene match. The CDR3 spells CASSFAGTGFHEQYF. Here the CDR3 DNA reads TGTGCCAGCAGTTTCGCCGGGACAGGGTTCCACGAGCAGTACTTC. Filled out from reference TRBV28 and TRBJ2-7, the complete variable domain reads DVKVTQSSRYLVKRTGEKVFLECVQDMDHENMFWYRQDPGLGLRLIYFSYDVKMKEKGDIPEGYSVSREKKERFSLILESASTNQTSMYLCASSFAGTGFHEQYFGPGTRLTVT.

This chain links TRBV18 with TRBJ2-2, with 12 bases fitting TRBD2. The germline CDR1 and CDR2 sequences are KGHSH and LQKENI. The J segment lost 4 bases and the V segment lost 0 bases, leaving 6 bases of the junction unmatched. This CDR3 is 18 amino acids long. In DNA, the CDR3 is TGTGCCAGCTCACCACCGAGACTAGCGGGAGTAGGCACCGGGGAGCTGTTTTTT. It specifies CASSPPRLAGVGTGELFF.

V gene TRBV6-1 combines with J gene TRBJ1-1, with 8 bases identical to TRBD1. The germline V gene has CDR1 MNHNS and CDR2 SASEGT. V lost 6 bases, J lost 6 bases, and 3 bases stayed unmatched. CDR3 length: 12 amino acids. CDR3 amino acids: CASRRTGSEAFF. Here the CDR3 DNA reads TGTGCCAGCAGAAGGACAGGGTCTGAAGCTTTCTTT.

The DNA of the CDR3 is TGCAGCGTCCAACGAGGAGGGATTTCAACCCAAAGCACAGATACGCAGTATTTT. Amino acid sequence: CSVQRGGISTQSTDTQYF. This chain connects TRBV29-1 to TRBJ2-3, with TRBD2 as a possible D gene (6 bases). The CDR3 has 18 residues. Trimming stripped 6 bases from V and 0 bases from J, with 25 bases between. The germline gives CDR1 SQVTM, CDR2 ANQGSEA.

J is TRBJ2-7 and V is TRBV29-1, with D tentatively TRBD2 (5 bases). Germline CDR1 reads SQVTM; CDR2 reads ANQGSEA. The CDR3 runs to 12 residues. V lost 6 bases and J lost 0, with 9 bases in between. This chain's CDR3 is CSVTRDSYEQYF. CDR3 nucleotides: TGCAGCGTAACTAGAGACTCCTACGAGCAGTACTTC.

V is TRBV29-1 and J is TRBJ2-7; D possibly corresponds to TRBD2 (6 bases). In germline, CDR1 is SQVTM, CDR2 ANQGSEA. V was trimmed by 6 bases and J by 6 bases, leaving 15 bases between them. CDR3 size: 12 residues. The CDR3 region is CSVGSEGLEQYF. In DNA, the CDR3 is TGCAGCGTGGGGTCAGAGGGACTCGAGCAGTACTTC.

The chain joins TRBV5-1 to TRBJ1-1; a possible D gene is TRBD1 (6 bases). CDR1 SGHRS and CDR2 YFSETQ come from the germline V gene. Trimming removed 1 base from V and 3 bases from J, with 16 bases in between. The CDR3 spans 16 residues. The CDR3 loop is CASSLSAGARDTEAFF. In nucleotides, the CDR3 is TGCGCCAGCAGCTTGTCCGCAGGGGCCCGGGACACTGAAGCTTTCTTT.

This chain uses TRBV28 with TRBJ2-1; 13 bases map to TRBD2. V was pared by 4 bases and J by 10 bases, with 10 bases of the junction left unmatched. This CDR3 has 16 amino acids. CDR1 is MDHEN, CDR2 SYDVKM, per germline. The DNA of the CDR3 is TGTGCCAGCAGTTCAGGACTAGCGGGAGAGTGGGGGGAGCAGTTCTTC. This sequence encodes CASSSGLAGEWGEQFF.

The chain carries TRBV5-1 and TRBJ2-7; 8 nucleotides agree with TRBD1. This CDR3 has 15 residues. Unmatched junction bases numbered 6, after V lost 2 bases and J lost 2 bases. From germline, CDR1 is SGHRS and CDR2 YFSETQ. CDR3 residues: CASSFLGQGTYEQYF. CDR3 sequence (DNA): TGCGCCAGCAGCTTCCTAGGACAGGGAACCTACGAGCAGTACTTC.

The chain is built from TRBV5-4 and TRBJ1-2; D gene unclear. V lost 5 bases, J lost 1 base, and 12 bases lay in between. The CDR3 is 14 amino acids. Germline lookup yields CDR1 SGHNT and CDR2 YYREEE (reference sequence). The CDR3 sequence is CASRSVGRNYGYTF. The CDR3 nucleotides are TGTGCCAGCAGATCTGTCGGGCGTAACTATGGCTACACCTTC. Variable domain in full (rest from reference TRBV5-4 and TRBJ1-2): ETGVTQSPTHLIKTRGQQVTLRCSSQSGHNTVSWYQQALGQGPQFIFQYYREEENGRGNFPPRFSGLQFPNYSSELNVNALELDDSALYLCASRSVGRNYGYTFGSGTRLTVV.

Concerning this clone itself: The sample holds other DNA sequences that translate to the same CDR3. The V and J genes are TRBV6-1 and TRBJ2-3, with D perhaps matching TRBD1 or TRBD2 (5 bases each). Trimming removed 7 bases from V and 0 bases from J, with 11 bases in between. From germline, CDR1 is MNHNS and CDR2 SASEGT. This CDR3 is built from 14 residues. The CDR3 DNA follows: TGTGCCAGCACAGGGACGCGTAGCACAGATACGCAGTATTTT. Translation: CASTGTRSTDTQYF.

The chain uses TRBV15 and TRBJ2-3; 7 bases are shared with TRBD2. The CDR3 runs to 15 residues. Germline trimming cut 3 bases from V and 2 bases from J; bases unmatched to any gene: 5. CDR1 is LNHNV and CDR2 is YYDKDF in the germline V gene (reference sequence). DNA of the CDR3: TGTGCCACCAGCAGGACTAGCTGGAACACAGATACGCAGTATTTT. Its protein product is CATSRTSWNTDTQYF.

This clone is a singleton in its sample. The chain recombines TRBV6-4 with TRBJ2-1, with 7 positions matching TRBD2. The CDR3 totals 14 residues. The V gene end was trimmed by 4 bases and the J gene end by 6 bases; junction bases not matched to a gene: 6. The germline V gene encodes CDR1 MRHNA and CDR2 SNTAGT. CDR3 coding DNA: TGTGCCAGCAGTGCGGCTAGCGGAATCAATGAGCAGTTCTTC. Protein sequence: CASSAASGINEQFF.